This T cell receptor beta chain was captured by sequencing in a study of PD-1 blockade in mismatch repair-deficient tumors. The CDR3 runs to 16 residues. The germline gives CDR1 SEHNR, CDR2 FQNEAQ (reference sequence). V was pared by 1 base and J by 4 bases, with 6 bases of the junction left unmatched. Profiled with immunoSEQ multiplex PCR; TCRdb holds only in-frame clones, not every one. The top ten clones hold approximately 15% of a sample with approximately 60,000 clones, around 88% of them seen once. This receptor was taken from an adult with mismatch repair-deficient cancer. This chain uses TRBV7-9 with TRBJ2-3; 9 positions agree with TRBD1. Sequenced here: peripheral blood, sampled 52 weeks after starting pembrolizumab. In DNA, the CDR3 is TGTGCCAGCAGCTTAGGAGGGACAGGGAGGGCAGATACGCAGTATTTT. Translating it yields CASSLGGTGRADTQYF.